Following are 9 T cell receptor beta chains from one sample sequenced in a study of immune cell composition in non-small cell lung cancer. Normal lung was taken at the farthest possible site, at least 3 cm from tumour. Assay: immunoSEQ multiplex PCR; the TCRdb copy retains only in-frame clones and omits some. The sample has some 6,200 clones, around nine tenths seen once; the top ten hold 6.4%. Sequenced: non-adjacent lung tissue. The receptors stem from a human donor with non-small cell lung cancer.

This clone appeared once. V is TRBV5-1 and J is TRBJ1-2, with a possible D match to TRBD1 (5 bases). The germline V gene has CDR1 SGHRS and CDR2 YFSETQ. CDR3 size: 13 residues. V lost 0 bases to trimming and J lost 8 bases, with 11 bases between them. DNA for the CDR3: TGCGCCAGCAGCTTGGATGGACAACGAGGCTACACCTTC. Encoded protein: CASSLDGQRGYTF.

This clone came up once. The chain uses TRBV18 and TRBJ1-3; no firm D call. Trimming removed 2 bases from V and 7 bases from J, with 15 bases in between. CDR1 KGHSH and CDR2 LQKENI come from the germline V gene. The CDR3 has 15 residues. The CDR3 DNA is TGTGCCAGCTCACCATATTCATCGGGGATGAACACCATATATTTT. This sequence encodes CASSPYSSGMNTIYF.

The sample holds one count of this clone. The chain has TRBV7-9 and TRBJ1-1; TRBD1 agrees at 9 bases. The germline CDR1 and CDR2 sequences are SEHNR and FQNEAQ (reference sequence). The CDR3 runs 14 residues. The trim removed 8 bases at V and 5 bases at J, leaving 9 bases unmatched. This CDR3 is CASCKQGAWTEAFF. CDR3 coding DNA: TGTGCCAGCTGTAAACAGGGGGCGTGGACTGAAGCTTTCTTT.

This sequence joins TRBV5-4 and TRBJ1-5; D is unresolved. Germline V gene lookup returns CDR1 SGHNT and CDR2 YYREEE (reference sequence). This CDR3 comprises 16 residues. V lost 0 bases and J 1 base, leaving 11 bases between the germline ends. The CDR3 here is CASSLGGLGSNQPQHF. CDR3 sequence (DNA): TGTGCCAGCAGCTTGGGAGGGTTGGGGAGCAATCAGCCCCAGCATTTT.

This sequence joins TRBV15 and TRBJ2-2, with D possibly matching TRBD2 (5 bases). This CDR3 has 16 amino acids. Deletions cut 2 bases from V and 0 bases from J, with 10 bases between. Germline V gives CDR1 LNHNV, CDR2 YYDKDF (reference sequence). In nucleotides, the CDR3 is TGTGCCACCAGCAGATCTAGCATGTCGAACACCGGGGAGCTGTTTTTT. Amino acid sequence: CATSRSSMSNTGELFF.

J is TRBJ2-5 and V is TRBV27, with 8 bases matching TRBD1. V dropped 7 bases and J dropped 5; count of bases not matched to a gene: 12. Germline CDR1 and CDR2: MNHEY and SMNVEV (reference sequence). This CDR3 region has 15 residues. CDR3 sequence (DNA): TGTGCCAGCACCCATGGGACAGGTAGTCTCGAGACCCAGTACTTC. It specifies CASTHGTGSLETQYF.

This sequence joins TRBV19 and TRBJ1-2, with 7 bases that match TRBD1. With V trimmed by 6 bases and J by 1 base, 5 bases remained unmatched. Germline V gene sequence: CDR1 LNHDA, CDR2 SQIVND (reference sequence). The CDR3 contains 14 residues. This CDR3 is CASRRDSLNYGYTF. DNA of the CDR3: TGTGCCAGTAGAAGGGACAGTCTTAACTATGGCTACACCTTC.

The rearrangement links TRBV5-1 to TRBJ1-5; possible D gene TRBD1, 5 bases. The ends were cut back, 4 bases at V and 4 bases at J, with 12 bases in the middle. There are 14 residues in the CDR3. Germline V lookup: CDR1 SGHRS, CDR2 YFSETQ. As DNA, the CDR3 is TGCGCCAGCAGCCAAGACGGACAAAATCAGCCCCAGCATTTT. This encodes CASSQDGQNQPQHF.

The rearrangement joins TRBV5-4 to TRBJ2-3; D not certain. CDR1 is SGHNT and CDR2 is YYREEE in the germline V gene (reference sequence). The CDR3 loop spans 16 amino acids. V was cut by 4 bases and J by 0 bases, with 15 bases left in between. This CDR3 is CASSANPLSSTDTQYF. In nucleotides, the CDR3 is TGTGCCAGCAGCGCCAATCCACTATCTAGCACAGATACGCAGTATTTT. Supplemented by reference TRBV5-4 and TRBJ2-3, the full variable domain reads ETGVTQSPTHLIKTRGQQVTLRCSSQSGHNTVSWYQQALGQGPQFIFQYYREEENGRGNFPPRFSGLQFPNYSSELNVNALELDDSALYLCASSANPLSSTDTQYFGPGTRLTVL.